This T cell receptor (beta chain) was documented in a study of cytotoxic CD8 clonotypes in ibrutinib-treated CLL. Sequencing was designed to attain a depth spanning 1 in 200,000 to 1 in 1 million T cells. TCRdb's copy holds only in-frame clones and misses some; the assay was immunoSEQ multiplex PCR. The data contain approximately 320,000 clones, roughly 67% of them singletons. The study's findings and limits: Under therapy, public clonotypes either contracted or stayed stable, and they were uncommon.

This CDR3 has 19 residues. V dropped 5 bases and J dropped 0 bases, with 20 bases sitting between them. From germline, CDR1 is MNHEY and CDR2 SMNVEV (reference sequence). A remark on this clone: Its cognate antigen is unknown.

The TCR beta libraries used approximately 2 micrograms of genomic DNA that came from cryopreserved PBMCs. Sequenced material: PBMCs, taken after 36 months of ibrutinib treatment. The chain is built from TRBV27 and TRBJ2-6; TRBD1 is a possible D gene (5 bases). The receptor's source is a human donor with chronic lymphocytic leukemia. DNA of the CDR3: TGTGCCAGCAGTACCCTTATACAGGCCGTGAGCTCTGGGGCCAACGTCCTGACTTTC. The encoded protein is CASSTLIQAVSSGANVLTF.